Sequencing of this TCR beta chain was carried out in a study of graft-versus-host responses after intestinal transplantation. For the study at large: Grafts that recipients had were multivisceral, liver-intestinal, or isolated intestinal transplants. Recipients uniformly received anti-thymocyte globulin induction, followed by tacrolimus and steroids for three to four years. Overall study results and limits: Analysis identified GvH clones in recipient marrow, with some appearing first in ileum or blood. Peak GvH clone levels in circulation were associated with early post-transplant HvG declines.

The CDR3 is 16 amino acids. Germline assignment: CDR1 LGHNA and CDR2 YNFKEQ. Trimming cost V 7 bases and J 9 bases, with 27 bases left between them. Sequencing used immunoSEQ multiplex PCR; TCRdb keeps in-frame clones, though not all of them. Counted here are over 80,000 clones, roughly nine tenths occurring once; the ten biggest clones make up about 0.18%. On this clone: What it recognizes is unknown.

The material was unstimulated CD4+ T cells sorted from spleen or lymph node cells, obtained before transplant. The source of this sequence is a human donor who was the organ donor for an intestinal transplant. The V gene is TRBV4-2, the J gene TRBJ1-1; possibly TRBD1 for D (5 bases). The CDR3 DNA is TGTGCCAGCACCAATCGTCTCCCCGGGGGTAGTGGGAAAGCTTTCTTT. Residues: CASTNRLPGGSGKAFF.